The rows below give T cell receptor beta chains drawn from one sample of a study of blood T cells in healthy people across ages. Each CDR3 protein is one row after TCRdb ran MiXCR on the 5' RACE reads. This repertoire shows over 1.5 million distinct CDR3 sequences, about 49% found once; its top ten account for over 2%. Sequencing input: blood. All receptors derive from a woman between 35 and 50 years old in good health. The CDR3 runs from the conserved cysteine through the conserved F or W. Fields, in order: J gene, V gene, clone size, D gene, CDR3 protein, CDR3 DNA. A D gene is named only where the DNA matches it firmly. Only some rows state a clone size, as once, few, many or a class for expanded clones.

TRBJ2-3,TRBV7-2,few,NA,CASSQKLGTIDTQYF,TGTGCCAGCAGCCAAAAACTAGGGACGATAGATACGCAGTATTTT
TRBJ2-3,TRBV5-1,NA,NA,CASSLLRSYTDTQYF,TGCGCCAGCAGCTTGCTCCGAAGTTACACAGATACGCAGTATTTT
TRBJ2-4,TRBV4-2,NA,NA,CASSQEMKRAQNIQYF,TGTGCCAGCAGCCAAGAAATGAAGCGGGCTCAAAACATTCAGTACTTC
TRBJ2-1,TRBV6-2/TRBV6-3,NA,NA,CASSNYGRNNEQFF,TGTGCCAGCAGTAACTACGGACGGAACAATGAGCAGTTCTTC
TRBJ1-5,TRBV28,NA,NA,CASSLWQGGNQPQHF,TGTGCCAGCAGTTTATGGCAGGGTGGCAATCAGCCCCAGCATTTT
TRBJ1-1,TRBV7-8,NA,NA,CASSPSSVPMRVNTEAFF,TGTGCCAGCAGCCCATCTTCCGTACCCATGAGAGTGAACACTGAAGCTTTCTTT
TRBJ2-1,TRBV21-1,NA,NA,CASSKAVQGYNEQFF,TGTGCCAGCAGCAAAGCGGTGCAGGGGTACAATGAGCAGTTCTTC
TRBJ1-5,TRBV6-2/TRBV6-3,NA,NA,CASSLMGTPQPQHF,TGTGCCAGCAGCTTAATGGGGACCCCTCAGCCCCAGCATTTT
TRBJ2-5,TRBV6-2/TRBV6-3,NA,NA,CASSHEWGVPRIEGETQYF,TGTGCCAGCAGCCATGAATGGGGGGTACCCAGAATCGAGGGAGAGACCCAGTACTTC
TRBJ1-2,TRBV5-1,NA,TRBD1,CASSFYTGTGAMADGYTF,TGCGCCAGCAGCTTCTACACCGGGACAGGGGCAATGGCGGATGGCTACACCTTC
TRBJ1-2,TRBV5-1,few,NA,CASSLEVGRHYGYTF,TGCGCCAGCAGCTTGGAAGTGGGCAGACACTATGGCTATACCTTC
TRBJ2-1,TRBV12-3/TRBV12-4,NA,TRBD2,CASSEGLAGGLYNEQFF,TGTGCCAGCAGCGAAGGACTAGCGGGGGGATTGTACAATGAGCAGTTCTTC
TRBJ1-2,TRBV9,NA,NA,CASSVEGRSSEGYTF,TGTGCCAGCAGCGTAGAGGGGAGGTCGTCGGAGGGCTACACCTTC
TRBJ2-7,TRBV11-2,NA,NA,CASSLERDGYEQYF,TGTGCCAGCAGCTTAGAGCGGGACGGCTACGAGCAGTACTTC
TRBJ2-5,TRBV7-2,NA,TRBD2,CASSLGSGGGAFPTQYF,TGTGCCAGCAGCTTAGGGTCCGGCGGGGGGGCCTTTCCGACCCAGTACTTC
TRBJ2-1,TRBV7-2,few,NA,CASSPSQGRNEQFF,TGTGCCAGCAGCCCGTCGCAGGGGCGAAATGAGCAGTTCTTC
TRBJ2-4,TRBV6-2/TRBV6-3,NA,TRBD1,CASSYSGQGLAAKNIQYF,TGTGCCAGCAGTTACTCTGGACAGGGGTTAGCGGCCAAAAACATTCAGTACTTC
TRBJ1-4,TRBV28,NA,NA,CASSPGKGGGSYEKLFF,TGTGCCAGCAGTCCTGGAAAGGGTGGGGGATCGTATGAAAAACTGTTTTTT
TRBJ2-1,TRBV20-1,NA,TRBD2,CSAMLAGRSYNEQFF,TGCAGTGCTATGTTAGCGGGGAGATCCTACAATGAGCAGTTCTTC
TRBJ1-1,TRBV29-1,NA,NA,CSVPRPGINTEAFF,TGCAGCGTTCCCAGGCCCGGGATTAACACTGAAGCTTTCTTT
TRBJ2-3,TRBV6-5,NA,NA,CASSYKGWTQYF,TGTGCCAGCAGTTACAAGGGGTGGACGCAGTATTTT
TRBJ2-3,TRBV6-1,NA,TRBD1,CASSEAGTGPTDTQYF,TGTGCCAGCAGTGAAGCAGGGACAGGGCCCACAGATACGCAGTATTTT
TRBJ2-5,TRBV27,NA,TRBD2,CASAWAGEQETQYF,TGTGCCAGCGCCTGGGCGGGGGAACAAGAGACCCAGTACTTC
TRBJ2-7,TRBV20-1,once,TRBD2,CSARDRSSGGPDEQYF,TGCAGTGCTAGAGATCGGAGTAGCGGGGGACCCGACGAGCAGTACTTC
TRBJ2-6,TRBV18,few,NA,CASSPLANSGANVLTF,TGTGCCAGCTCACCACTGGCTAACTCTGGGGCCAACGTCCTGACTTTC
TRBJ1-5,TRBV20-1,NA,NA,CSARGSQNQPQHF,TGCAGTGCTAGGGGGAGTCAAAATCAGCCCCAGCATTTT
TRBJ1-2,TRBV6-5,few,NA,CASSETLGTVGYTF,TGTGCCAGCAGTGAGACCCTGGGAACGGTTGGTTACACCTTC
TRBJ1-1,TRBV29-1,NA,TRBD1,CSAGVTGGTEAFF,TGCAGCGCCGGAGTGACAGGGGGAACTGAAGCTTTCTTT
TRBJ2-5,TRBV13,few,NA,CASSERVGVQETQYF,TGTGCCAGCAGCGAAAGGGTAGGGGTGCAAGAGACCCAGTACTTC
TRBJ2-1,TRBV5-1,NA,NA,CASSSFLGVPVESNEQFF,TGCGCCAGCAGCTCGTTCCTGGGGGTACCCGTCGAAAGCAATGAGCAGTTCTTC
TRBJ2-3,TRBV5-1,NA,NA,CASSFWTPGGTDTQYF,TGCGCCAGCAGCTTTTGGACCCCAGGTGGCACAGATACGCAGTATTTT
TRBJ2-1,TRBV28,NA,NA,CASSNLVLARNEQFF,TGTGCCAGCAGTAACCTCGTCCTAGCGAGGAATGAGCAGTTCTTC
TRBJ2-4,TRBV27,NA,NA,CASSFGRPLAKNIQYF,TGTGCCAGCAGTTTCGGCAGGCCCCTAGCCAAAAACATTCAGTACTTC
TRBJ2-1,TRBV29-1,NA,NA,CSVDTGYPYNEQFF,TGCAGCGTGGACACAGGGTACCCCTACAATGAGCAGTTCTTC
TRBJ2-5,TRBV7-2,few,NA,CASSLAPEGTQYF,TGTGCCAGCAGCTTAGCACCAGAGGGGACCCAGTACTTC
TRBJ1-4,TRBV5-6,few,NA,CASSLARPTNEKLFF,TGTGCCAGCAGCTTAGCTAGGCCAACTAATGAAAAACTGTTTTTT
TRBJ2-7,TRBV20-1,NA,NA,CSARDRFRPGTYEQYF,TGCAGTGCTAGAGATCGGTTCCGGCCTGGAACCTACGAGCAGTACTTC
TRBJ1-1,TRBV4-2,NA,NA,CASSQRDPDPTEAFF,TGTGCCAGCAGCCAAAGGGACCCCGATCCCACTGAAGCTTTCTTT
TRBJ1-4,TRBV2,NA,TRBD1,CASSPIGQGAQKLFF,TGTGCCAGCAGCCCGATCGGACAGGGGGCTCAAAAACTGTTTTTT
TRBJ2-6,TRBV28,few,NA,CASEAGANVLTF,TGTGCCAGCGAAGCTGGGGCCAACGTCCTGACTTTC
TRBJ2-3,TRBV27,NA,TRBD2,CASSLWRGGQDTQYF,TGTGCCAGCAGTTTATGGCGGGGGGGCCAGGATACGCAGTATTTT
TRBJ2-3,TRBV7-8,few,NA,CASSLAEWSTDTQYF,TGTGCCAGCAGCTTAGCCGAGTGGAGCACAGATACGCAGTATTTT
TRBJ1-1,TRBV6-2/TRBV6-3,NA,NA,CASSWFRPDTEAFF,TGTGCCAGCAGTTGGTTCAGGCCGGACACTGAAGCTTTCTTT
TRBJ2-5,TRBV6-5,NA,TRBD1,CASRYPPTGHQETQYF,TGTGCCAGCAGGTACCCCCCGACAGGGCACCAAGAGACCCAGTACTTC
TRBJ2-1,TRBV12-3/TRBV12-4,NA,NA,CASRTGHNEQFF,TGTGCCAGCAGAACAGGGCACAATGAGCAGTTCTTC
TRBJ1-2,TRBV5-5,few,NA,CASSLEGRRTNYGYTF,TGTGCCAGCAGCTTGGAAGGCAGAAGGACTAACTATGGCTACACCTTC